Below are 23 T cell receptor beta chains sequenced from a single sample in a study of T cells after yellow fever vaccination. MiXCR, run by TCRdb on the 5' RACE reads, gives a single entry per CDR3 protein. The sample has hundreds of thousands of distinct CDR3 sequences, 6.2% seen once. The sample was PBMCs, taken 5 days after the yellow fever booster vaccination. All receptors come from a man younger than 45 who received the YFV17D yellow fever vaccine.

This clonotype was counted at least ten times. The chain couples TRBV20-1 to TRBJ2-4; a possible D gene is TRBD2 (6 bases). The germline CDR1 and CDR2 sequences are DFQATT and SNEGSKA (reference sequence). The CDR3 sequence is 13 residues long. V lost 6 bases and J 6 bases, leaving 15 bases between the germline ends. The CDR3, as DNA: TGCAGTGCCCGGTCACTAGCATTAAACATTCAGTACTTC. Its protein product is CSARSLALNIQYF.

The chain has TRBV18 and TRBJ2-2; TRBD1 might be the D (6 bases). V lost 2 bases and J 2 bases, leaving 12 bases between the germline ends. This CDR3 comprises 16 residues. CDR1 and CDR2 from the germline V gene are KGHSH and LQKENI. The CDR3 sequence is CASSPYRTENTGELFF. The CDR3 nucleotides read TGTGCCAGCTCACCATACAGGACAGAAAACACCGGGGAGCTGTTTTTT. Based on the CDR3 plus reference TRBV18 and TRBJ2-2, the full variable domain is NAGVMQNPRHLVRRRGQEARLRCSPMKGHSHVYWYRQLPEEGLKFMVYLQKENIIDESGMPKERFSAEFPKEGPSILRIQQVVRGDSAAYFCASSPYRTENTGELFFGEGSRLTVL.

This clonotype was seen at least ten times. The V call is TRBV7-2, the J call TRBJ2-7; TRBD2 matches at 10 bases. Germline V gene data show CDR1 as SGHTA and CDR2 as FQGNSA. V shed 5 bases, J shed 4 bases, and the junction held 5 bases outside the gene matches. The CDR3 is 14 residues long. CDR3 protein: CASSLQAGGYEQYF. Here the CDR3 DNA reads TGTGCCAGCAGCCTCCAAGCGGGAGGGTACGAGCAGTACTTC.

J is TRBJ2-4 and V is TRBV20-1, with D perhaps TRBD1 (5 bases). The CDR3 has 16 amino acids. Germline lookup yields CDR1 DFQATT and CDR2 SNEGSKA (reference sequence). The ends were cut back, 6 bases at V and 5 bases at J, with 23 bases in the middle. For the CDR3, the DNA is TGCAGTGCGGGTACGACAGCCCAACTATCCCAAAACATTCAGTACTTC. This sequence encodes CSAGTTAQLSQNIQYF.

The chain couples TRBV4-3 to TRBJ2-7; a weak D match, TRBD1 (6 bases). Germline assignment: CDR1 LGHNA and CDR2 YSLEER. Deletions cut 0 bases from V and 0 bases from J, with 9 bases between. The CDR3 loop spans 15 amino acids. The chain's CDR3 is CASSQEVGASYEQYF. The CDR3 DNA sequence: TGCGCCAGCAGCCAAGAGGTGGGGGCCTCCTACGAGCAGTACTTC.

The V gene is TRBV18, the J gene TRBJ2-7; 8 bases fit TRBD1. Germline V gene lookup returns CDR1 KGHSH and CDR2 LQKENI. Trimming at V came to 4 bases and at J to 3 bases, leaving 5 bases not matched to a gene. This CDR3 comprises 14 residues. The CDR3 DNA is TGTGCCAGCTCACAGGGACAGGCGGTCTACGAGCAGTACTTC. This translates into CASSQGQAVYEQYF. The variable domain in full, with the rest retrieved from reference TRBV18 and TRBJ2-7, is NAGVMQNPRHLVRRRGQEARLRCSPMKGHSHVYWYRQLPEEGLKFMVYLQKENIIDESGMPKERFSAEFPKEGPSILRIQQVVRGDSAAYFCASSQGQAVYEQYFGPGTRLTVT.

The chain joins TRBV5-1 to TRBJ1-1, with 7 bases fitting TRBD1. CDR1 is SGHRS and CDR2 is YFSETQ in the germline V gene. This CDR3 has 13 amino acids. Trimming removed 3 bases from V and 5 bases from J; junction bases left unmatched: 4. CDR3: CASSSDRMTEAFF. The CDR3 DNA reads TGCGCCAGCAGCTCGGACAGGATGACTGAAGCTTTCTTT.

The CDR3 reads CASSPGFYNEQFF. In DNA form, the CDR3 reads TGTGCCAGCAGCCCAGGGTTCTACAATGAGCAGTTCTTC. The V and J genes are TRBV11-2 and TRBJ2-1; the D gene is possibly TRBD1 (5 bases). Germline CDR1 SGHAT, CDR2 FQNNGV. This CDR3 has 13 amino acids. With 5 bases removed from V and 3 bases from J, the gap between germline ends came to 8 bases. The variable domain in full, with the rest retrieved from reference TRBV11-2 and TRBJ2-1, is EAGVAQSPRYKIIEKRQSVAFWCNPISGHATLYWYQQILGQGPKLLIQFQNNGVVDDSQLPKDRFSAERLKGVDSTLKIQPAKLEDSAVYLCASSPGFYNEQFFGPGTRLTVL.

This clonotype was picked up many times. The J gene is TRBJ2-4, the V gene TRBV12-3 or TRBV12-4; D uncertain. With 6 bases removed from V and 8 bases from J, the gap between germline ends came to 17 bases. There are 14 residues in the CDR3. CDR3 in DNA: TGTGCCAGCAGCCCGGGCCTGGGGTACGACATTCAGTACTTC. Its translation: CASSPGLGYDIQYF.

This clonotype was detected many times. The J gene is TRBJ2-1, the V gene TRBV20-1; a weak D match, TRBD1 (5 bases). V was pared by 3 bases and J by 0 bases, with 15 bases between. Germline-derived CDR1 and CDR2 are DFQATT and SNEGSKA (reference sequence). The CDR3 runs to 16 residues. This CDR3 reads CSASTQGTSSYNEQFF. CDR3 sequence (DNA): TGCAGTGCTAGCACGCAGGGTACTTCCTCCTACAATGAGCAGTTCTTC.

This clonotype has more than one count but fewer than ten. This may be a read error, as it is one base from a much larger clone. The rearrangement links TRBV6-1 to TRBJ2-6, with D perhaps matching TRBD2 (5 bases). Trimming stripped 6 bases from V and 3 bases from J, with 6 bases between. The CDR3 has 13 amino acids. Germline CDR1 MNHNS, CDR2 SASEGT. The CDR3 DNA reads TGTGCCAGCAGGAGGGTTGGGGCCAACGTCCTGACTTTC. Translation gives CASRRVGANVLTF.

There are many counts of this clonotype. The chain has TRBV29-1 and TRBJ2-7; 13 bases align to TRBD2. CDR3 size: 12 residues. Per germline, CDR1 SQVTM and CDR2 ANQGSEA. Losses at the gene ends were 7 bases for V and 6 bases for J; bases not matched to a gene: 3. CDR3 amino acids: CSARLAGGEQYF. In nucleotides, the CDR3 is TGCAGCGCCAGACTAGCGGGAGGCGAGCAGTACTTC.

The sample holds many counts of this clonotype. The V call is TRBV14, the J call TRBJ2-5; TRBD2 aligns across 11 bases. The CDR3 length is 15 residues. Germline lookup yields CDR1 SGHDN and CDR2 FVKESK. Losses at the gene ends were 4 bases for V and 1 base for J; bases not matched to a gene: 2. This chain's CDR3 is CASSLSGRAQETQYF. The CDR3 coding sequence is TGTGCCAGCAGCCTTAGCGGGAGGGCCCAAGAGACCCAGTACTTC. Combining the CDR3 with reference TRBV14 and TRBJ2-5 gives the whole variable domain EAGVTQFPSHSVIEKGQTVTLRCDPISGHDNLYWYRRVMGKEIKFLLHFVKESKQDESGMPNNRFLAERTGGTYSTLKVQPAELEDSGVYFCASSLSGRAQETQYFGPGTRLLVL.

This clonotype has a count of ten or more. The chain combines TRBV6-7 with TRBJ2-5; TRBD1 agrees at 8 bases. TRBV6-7 is placed among ORFs of uncertain function. This CDR3 has 15 amino acids. The trim removed 6 bases at V and 2 bases at J, leaving 8 bases unmatched. CDR3 bases: TGTGCCAGCAGCCCCCGACAGGGGCGACAAGAGACCCAGTACTTC. Protein: CASSPRQGRQETQYF.

This clonotype was picked up many times. V and J are TRBV29-1 and TRBJ2-7; TRBD1 is a possible D gene (7 bases). This CDR3 comprises 13 residues. The germline CDR1 and CDR2 sequences are SQVTM and ANQGSEA. Trimming took off 4 bases at V and 2 bases at J, with 12 bases between the two ends. The CDR3 spells CSVGRGTAYEQYF. The CDR3 bases are TGCAGCGTTGGTCGGGGGACAGCCTACGAGCAGTACTTC.

This clonotype was counted at least ten times. This rearrangement joins TRBV27 to TRBJ2-5; D assignment may be TRBD1 or TRBD2 (5 bases each). The CDR3 has 14 amino acids. V was cut by 4 bases and J by 4 bases, with 13 bases left in between. Germline V lookup: CDR1 MNHEY, CDR2 SMNVEV (reference sequence). CDR3 bases: TGTGCCAGCAGTTCGACCGGGACCGTAGAGACCCAGTACTTC. This encodes CASSSTGTVETQYF.

This clonotype was observed many times. The chain is built from TRBV7-8 and TRBJ2-1; 11 bases align to TRBD2. The CDR3 is 16 amino acids. V was pared by 1 base and J by 7 bases, with 6 bases of the junction left unmatched. The germline CDR1 and CDR2 sequences are SGHVS and FQNEAQ. CDR3 region: CASSLVASGRRNEQFF. The CDR3, as DNA: TGTGCCAGCAGCTTAGTAGCTAGCGGGAGGAGAAATGAGCAGTTCTTC.

The V and J genes are TRBV19 and TRBJ2-3; 14 bases map to TRBD2. This CDR3 is built from 16 residues. The germline V gene encodes CDR1 LNHDA and CDR2 SQIVND (reference sequence). V lost 5 bases to trimming and J lost 4 bases; unmatched junction nucleotides: 5. The CDR3 spells CASSSTSGRAADTQYF. In DNA, the CDR3 is TGTGCCAGTAGTTCGACTAGCGGGAGGGCCGCAGATACGCAGTATTTT.

The table lists this clonotype with a few counts. The chain has TRBV10-3 and TRBJ2-2, with D perhaps matching TRBD2 (6 bases). Germline V CDR1 and CDR2: ENHRY, SYGVKD. V was trimmed by 7 bases and J by 5 bases, leaving 8 bases between them. The CDR3 consists of 12 residues. For the CDR3, the DNA is TGTGCCATCATCGGGACTACCGGGGAGCTGTTTTTT. It codes for CAIIGTTGELFF.

The chain has TRBV6-1 and TRBJ1-3; possible D gene TRBD1, 6 bases. CDR3 length: 15 amino acids. Germline assignment: CDR1 MNHNS and CDR2 SASEGT. The V end was cut by 6 bases, the J end by 0 bases, with 12 bases between. In nucleotides, the CDR3 is TGTGCCAGCAGAACCGACAGGATCTCTGGAAACACCATATATTTT. Translation gives CASRTDRISGNTIYF.

This clonotype has a handful of counts. The V call is TRBV20-1, the J call TRBJ2-1; 8 bases fit TRBD2. The CDR3 is 13 residues long. Per germline, CDR1 DFQATT and CDR2 SNEGSKA (reference sequence). V lost 8 bases, J lost 6 bases, and 9 bases stayed unmatched. The CDR3 DNA is TGCAGTACCGACCCGGGGGGGGTCAATGAGCAGTTCTTC. Its protein is CSTDPGGVNEQFF.

The chain carries TRBV7-9 and TRBJ2-5; TRBD1 matches at 10 bases. V shed 5 bases, J shed 5 bases, and the junction held 14 bases outside the gene matches. The CDR3 spans 17 residues. Germline CDR1 SEHNR, CDR2 FQNEAQ (reference sequence). In DNA form, the CDR3 reads TGTGCCAGCAGCCCAAGCTCGGGACAGGGGTTTGGGGAGACCCAGTACTTC. Translating it yields CASSPSSGQGFGETQYF.

This clonotype appeared many times. This chain joins TRBV20-1 and TRBJ2-7, with TRBD2 identical over 7 bases. Trimming at V came to 0 bases and at J to 2 bases, leaving 10 bases not matched to a gene. The CDR3 runs to 16 residues. Germline CDR1 DFQATT, CDR2 SNEGSKA (reference sequence). This chain's CDR3 is CSARELGVGGAYEQYF. CDR3 DNA sequence: TGCAGTGCTAGAGAACTTGGAGTGGGAGGGGCCTACGAGCAGTACTTC.